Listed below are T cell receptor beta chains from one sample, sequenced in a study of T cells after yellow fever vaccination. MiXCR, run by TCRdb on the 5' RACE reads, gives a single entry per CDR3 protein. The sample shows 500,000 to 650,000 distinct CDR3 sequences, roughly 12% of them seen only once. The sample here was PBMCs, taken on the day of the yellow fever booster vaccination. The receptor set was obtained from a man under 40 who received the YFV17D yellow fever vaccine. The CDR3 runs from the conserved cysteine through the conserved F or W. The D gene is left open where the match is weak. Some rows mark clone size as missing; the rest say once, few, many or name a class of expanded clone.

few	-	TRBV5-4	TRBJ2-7	CASSFEFRTYEQYF	TGTGCCAGCAGCTTCGAGTTCCGGACCTACGAGCAGTACTTC
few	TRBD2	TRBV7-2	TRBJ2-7	CASSLDGLAEFYEQYF	TGTGCCAGCAGCTTAGATGGACTAGCGGAATTCTACGAGCAGTACTTC
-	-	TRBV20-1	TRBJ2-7	CSAALGYEQYF	TGCAGTGCTGCGCTAGGTTACGAGCAGTACTTC
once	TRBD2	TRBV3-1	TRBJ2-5	CASSQELAVQETQYF	TGTGCCAGCAGTCAAGAACTAGCGGTCCAAGAGACCCAGTACTTC
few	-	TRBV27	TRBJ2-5	CASSLSTGLETQYF	TGTGCCAGCAGTTTATCCACAGGGTTGGAGACCCAGTACTTC
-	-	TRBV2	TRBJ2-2	CASSEIARVGIPNTGELFF	TGTGCCAGCAGTGAAATTGCGCGAGTGGGCATTCCGAACACCGGGGAGCTGTTTTTT
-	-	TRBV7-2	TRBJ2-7	CASSRNFYEQYF	TGTGCCAGCAGCCGGAATTTCTACGAGCAGTACTTC
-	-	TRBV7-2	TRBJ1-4	CASSFQPDSINEKLFF	TGTGCCAGCAGCTTCCAACCCGACAGTATTAATGAAAAACTGTTTTTT
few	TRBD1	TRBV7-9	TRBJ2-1	CASSEGTAPGEQFF	TGTGCCAGCAGCGAAGGGACAGCCCCGGGTGAGCAGTTCTTC
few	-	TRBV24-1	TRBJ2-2	CATSDFGQGGGELFF	TGTGCCACCAGTGATTTTGGCCAAGGAGGCGGGGAGCTGTTTTTT
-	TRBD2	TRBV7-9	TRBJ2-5	CASSPPDGTSGRQTQYF	TGTGCCAGCAGCCCCCCGGACGGGACTAGCGGGAGGCAGACCCAGTACTTC
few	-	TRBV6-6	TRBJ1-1	CASSYTEGEAFF	TGTGCCAGCAGTTATACCGAGGGTGAAGCTTTCTTT
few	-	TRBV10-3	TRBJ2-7	CAISEVELREQYF	TGTGCCATCAGTGAAGTCGAGCTGCGCGAGCAGTACTTC
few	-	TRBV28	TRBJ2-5	CASGHPRWETQYF	TGTGCCAGTGGACACCCCCGGTGGGAGACCCAGTACTTC
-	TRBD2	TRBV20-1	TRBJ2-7	CSAKVAGDAYEQYF	TGCAGTGCAAAGGTAGCGGGAGACGCCTACGAGCAGTACTTC
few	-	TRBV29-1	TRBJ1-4	CSVAANEKLFF	TGCAGCGTTGCTGCAAATGAAAAACTGTTTTTT
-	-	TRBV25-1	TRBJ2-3	CASSEYLGGTDTQYF	TGTGCCAGCAGTGAATATCTGGGGGGTACAGATACGCAGTATTTT
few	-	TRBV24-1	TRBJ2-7	CATSPGGLVTEQYF	TGTGCCACCAGCCCTGGCGGGTTGGTTACCGAGCAGTACTTC
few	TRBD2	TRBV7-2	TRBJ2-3	CASSIRAGAGDTQYF	TGTGCCAGCAGCATACGAGCGGGAGCCGGAGATACGCAGTATTTT
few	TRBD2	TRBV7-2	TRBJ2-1	CASTRGGSENEQFF	TGTGCCAGCACCCGGGGCGGGAGTGAGAATGAGCAGTTCTTC
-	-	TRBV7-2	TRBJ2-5	CASSPNMRAQETQYF	TGTGCCAGCAGCCCGAACATGAGAGCCCAAGAGACCCAGTACTTC
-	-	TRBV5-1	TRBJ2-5	CASSLEGLSKTQYF	TGCGCCAGCAGCTTGGAGGGGTTGTCGAAGACCCAGTACTTC
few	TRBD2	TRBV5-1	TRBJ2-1	CASRTGLAGVGNEQFF	TGCGCCAGCAGAACGGGACTAGCGGGAGTGGGCAATGAGCAGTTCTTC
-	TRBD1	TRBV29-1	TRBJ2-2	CSVEEGTGVTGELFF	TGCAGCGTTGAAGAGGGGACAGGGGTAACCGGGGAGCTGTTTTTT
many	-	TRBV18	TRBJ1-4	CASSRTATNEKLFF	TGTGCCAGCTCACGGACCGCAACTAATGAAAAACTGTTTTTT
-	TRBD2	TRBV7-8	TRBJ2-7	CASSSAGTSGYEQYF	TGTGCCAGCAGCTCGGCCGGGACTAGCGGCTACGAGCAGTACTTC
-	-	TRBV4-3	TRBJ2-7	CASSQERGHPYEQYF	TGCGCCAGCAGCCAAGAGCGGGGCCATCCCTACGAGCAGTACTTC
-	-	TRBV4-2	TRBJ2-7	CASSQGGTAEQYF	TGTGCCAGCAGCCAAGGGGGGACCGCCGAGCAGTACTTC
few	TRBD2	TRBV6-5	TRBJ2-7	CASSYGTRILEQYF	TGTGCCAGCAGTTACGGGACTAGGATTCTCGAGCAGTACTTC
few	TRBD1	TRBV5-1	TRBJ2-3	CASSLTYRGNGDTQYF	TGCGCCAGCAGCTTGACCTACAGGGGGAACGGGGATACGCAGTATTTT
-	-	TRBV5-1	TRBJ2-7	CASSLSQGKTYEQYF	TGCGCCAGCAGCTTGTCTCAGGGAAAAACCTACGAGCAGTACTTC
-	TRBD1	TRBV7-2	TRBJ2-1	CASSRDRGRNEQFF	TGTGCCAGCAGCAGGGACAGGGGGCGCAATGAGCAGTTCTTC
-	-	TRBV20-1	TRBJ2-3	CSANLRASTDTQYF	TGCAGTGCAAACCTCCGGGCGAGCACAGATACGCAGTATTTT
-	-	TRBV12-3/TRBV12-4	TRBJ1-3	CASSQIQGSGNTIYF	TGTGCCAGCAGTCAAATACAGGGTTCTGGAAACACCATATATTTT
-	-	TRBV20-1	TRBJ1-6	CSARDQGRSSYNSPLHF	TGCAGTGCTAGAGATCAGGGTCGAAGCTCCTATAATTCACCCCTCCACTTT
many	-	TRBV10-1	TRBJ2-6	CASSIDTGALGANVLTF	TGCGCCAGCAGTATCGACACGGGGGCGCTTGGGGCCAACGTCCTGACTTTC
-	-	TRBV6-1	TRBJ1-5	CASSKVAVQGYNQPQHF	TGTGCCAGCAGTAAAGTGGCGGTTCAGGGCTACAATCAGCCCCAGCATTTT
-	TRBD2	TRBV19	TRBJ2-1	CATLRKAGASYNEQFF	TGTGCCACCCTGAGAAAAGCGGGAGCTTCCTACAATGAGCAGTTCTTC
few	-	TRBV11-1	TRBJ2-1	CASRGSAGRKSSYNEQFF	TGTGCCAGCAGAGGGTCAGCGGGCCGAAAATCCTCCTACAATGAGCAGTTCTTC
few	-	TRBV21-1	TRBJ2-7	CASRGVETTGWTRGDPELGQYF	TGTGCCAGTAGAGGTGTGGAAACAACAGGGTGGACTAGAGGAGACCCCGAGCTTGGGCAGTACTTC
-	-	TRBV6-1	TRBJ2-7	CASTNGRGDFYEQYF	TGTGCCAGCACCAACGGTAGAGGGGACTTCTACGAGCAGTACTTC
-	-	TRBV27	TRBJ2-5	CASSPGGPGETQYF	TGTGCCAGCAGTCCCGGGGGGCCGGGAGAGACCCAGTACTTC
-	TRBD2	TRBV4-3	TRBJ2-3	CASSRAGTNGRARGDTQYF	TGCGCCAGCAGTCGGGCCGGGACTAACGGGAGGGCCCGAGGGGATACGCAGTATTTT
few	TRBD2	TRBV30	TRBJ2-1	CAWSKYVPSGYQYSYNEQFF	TGTGCCTGGAGTAAATATGTGCCTAGCGGCTACCAGTACTCCTACAATGAGCAGTTCTTC
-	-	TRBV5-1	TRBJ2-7	CASSLATGQGDSYEQYF	TGCGCCAGCAGCTTGGCCACAGGTCAGGGCGACTCCTACGAGCAGTACTTC
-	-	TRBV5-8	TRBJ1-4	CASSLPGREEKLFF	TGTGCCAGCAGCCTGCCGGGCAGGGAGGAAAAACTGTTTTTT
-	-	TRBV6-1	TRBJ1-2	CASSPVGGDYGYTF	TGTGCCAGCAGCCCCGTGGGGGGAGATTATGGCTACACCTTC
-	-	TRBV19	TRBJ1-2	CASQGRHYGYTF	TGTGCCAGCCAGGGTCGTCACTATGGCTACACCTTC
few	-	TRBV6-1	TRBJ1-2	CASRRGQLYGYTF	TGTGCCAGCAGGCGAGGACAGCTCTATGGCTACACCTTC
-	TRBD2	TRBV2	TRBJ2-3	CASNIAGGITDTQYF	TGTGCCAGCAACATAGCGGGAGGAATCACAGATACGCAGTATTTT
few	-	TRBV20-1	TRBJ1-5	CSGLEVVSNQPQHF	TGCAGTGGGCTGGAGGTGGTGTCCAATCAGCCCCAGCATTTT
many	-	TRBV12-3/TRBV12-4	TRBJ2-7	CASSFYGDAEQYF	TGTGCCAGCAGTTTCTACGGGGACGCAGAGCAGTACTTC
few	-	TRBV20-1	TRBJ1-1	CSAKLGILNTEAFF	TGCAGTGCTAAGCTGGGGATCTTGAACACTGAAGCTTTCTTT
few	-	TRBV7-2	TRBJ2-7	CASSLRAQGPYEQYF	TGTGCCAGCAGCTTGAGGGCACAGGGCCCCTACGAGCAGTACTTC